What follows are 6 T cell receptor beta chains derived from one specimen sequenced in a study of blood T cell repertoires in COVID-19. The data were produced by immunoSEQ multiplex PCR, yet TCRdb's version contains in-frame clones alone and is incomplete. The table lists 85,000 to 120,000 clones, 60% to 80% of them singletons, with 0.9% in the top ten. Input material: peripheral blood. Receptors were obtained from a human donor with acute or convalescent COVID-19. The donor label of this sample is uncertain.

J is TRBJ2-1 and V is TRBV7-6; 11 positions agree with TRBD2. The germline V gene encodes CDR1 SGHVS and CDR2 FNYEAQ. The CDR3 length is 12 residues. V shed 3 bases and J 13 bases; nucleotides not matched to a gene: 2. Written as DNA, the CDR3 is TGTGCCAGCAGCTTGCTAGCGGGGGGTCAGTTCTTC. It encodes CASSLLAGGQFF.

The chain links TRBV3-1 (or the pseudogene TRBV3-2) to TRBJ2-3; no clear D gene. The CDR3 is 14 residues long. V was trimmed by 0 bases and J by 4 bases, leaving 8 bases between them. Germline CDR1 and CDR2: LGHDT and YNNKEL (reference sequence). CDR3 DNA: TGTGCCAGCAGCCAAGAAAATGCGGCAGATACGCAGTATTTT. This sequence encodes CASSQENAADTQYF.

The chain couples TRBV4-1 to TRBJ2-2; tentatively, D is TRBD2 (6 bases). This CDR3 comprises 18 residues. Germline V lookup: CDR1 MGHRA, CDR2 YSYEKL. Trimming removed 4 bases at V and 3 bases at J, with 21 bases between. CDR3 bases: TGCGCCAGCAGCCGGAAGACTAGGTCCAGTCCGGACACCGGGGAGCTGTTTTTT. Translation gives CASSRKTRSSPDTGELFF.

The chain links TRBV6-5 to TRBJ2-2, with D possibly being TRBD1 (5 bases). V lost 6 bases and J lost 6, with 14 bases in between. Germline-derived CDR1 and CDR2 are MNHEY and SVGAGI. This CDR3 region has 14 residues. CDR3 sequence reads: CASRPLGQAGELFF. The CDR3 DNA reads TGTGCCAGCAGACCCCTGGGGCAGGCCGGGGAGCTGTTTTTT.

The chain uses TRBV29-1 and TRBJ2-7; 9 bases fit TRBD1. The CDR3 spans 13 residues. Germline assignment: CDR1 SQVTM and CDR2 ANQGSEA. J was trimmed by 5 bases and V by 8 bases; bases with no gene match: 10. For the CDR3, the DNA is TGCAGCACGAGGGGGACAGGGTTCCACGAGCAGTACTTC. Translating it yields CSTRGTGFHEQYF.

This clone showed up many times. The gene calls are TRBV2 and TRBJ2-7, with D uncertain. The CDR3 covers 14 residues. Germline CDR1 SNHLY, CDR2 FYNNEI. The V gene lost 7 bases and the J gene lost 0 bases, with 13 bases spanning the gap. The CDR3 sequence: CASKETHLSYEQYF. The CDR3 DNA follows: TGTGCCAGCAAGGAGACGCACCTCTCCTACGAGCAGTACTTC.